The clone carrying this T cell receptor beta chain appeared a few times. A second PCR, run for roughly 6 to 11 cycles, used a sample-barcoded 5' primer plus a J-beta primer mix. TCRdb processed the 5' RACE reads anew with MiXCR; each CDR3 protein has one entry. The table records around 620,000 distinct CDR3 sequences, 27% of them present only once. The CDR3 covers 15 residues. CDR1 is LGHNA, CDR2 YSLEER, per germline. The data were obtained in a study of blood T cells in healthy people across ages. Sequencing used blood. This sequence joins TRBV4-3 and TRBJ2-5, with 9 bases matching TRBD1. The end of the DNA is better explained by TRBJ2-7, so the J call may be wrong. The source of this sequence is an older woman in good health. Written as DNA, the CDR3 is TGCGCCAGCAGCCAGGGGGACAGGGATATCTACGAGCAGTACTTC. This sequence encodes CASSQGDRDIYEQYF.